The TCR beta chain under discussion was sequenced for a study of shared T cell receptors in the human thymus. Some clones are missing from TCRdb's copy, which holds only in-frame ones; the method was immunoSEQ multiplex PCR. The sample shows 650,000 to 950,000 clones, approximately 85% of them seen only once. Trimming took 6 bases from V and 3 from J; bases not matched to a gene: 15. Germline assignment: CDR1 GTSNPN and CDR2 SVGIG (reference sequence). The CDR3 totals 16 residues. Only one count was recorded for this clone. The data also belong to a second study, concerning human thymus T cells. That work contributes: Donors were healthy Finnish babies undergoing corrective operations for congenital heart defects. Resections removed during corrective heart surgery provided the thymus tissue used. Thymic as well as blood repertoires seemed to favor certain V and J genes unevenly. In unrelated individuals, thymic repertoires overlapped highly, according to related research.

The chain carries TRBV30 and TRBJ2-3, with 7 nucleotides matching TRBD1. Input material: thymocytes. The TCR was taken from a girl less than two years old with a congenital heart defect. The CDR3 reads CACTSPRGYKTDTQYF. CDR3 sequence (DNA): TGTGCCTGCACCTCCCCCAGGGGGTATAAGACAGATACGCAGTATTTT.